This is a list of T cell receptor beta chains from one sample in a study of cytomegalovirus exposure and HLA in healthy donors. The protocol was immunoSEQ multiplex PCR, while the TCRdb copy is restricted to in-frame clones and leaves out a portion. The sample holds about 220,000 clones; more than 75% are singletons and the top ten take about 6%. The sequenced material came from PBMCs. Receptors originate from a man in his forties in good health and CMV-seropositive. CDR3s include the opening cysteine and the closing phenylalanine or tryptophan. A D gene is named only where the DNA matches it firmly. The size of a clone is reported for some rows only, either as once, few or many, or as a class for expanded clones.

NA,TRBJ2-2,TRBV19,NA,CASSISGTGELFF,TGTGCCAGTAGTATTTCGGGTACCGGGGAGCTGTTTTTT
NA,TRBJ1-2,TRBV19,many,CASTHAGGERYTF,TGTGCCAGTACCCATGCGGGAGGGGAGCGCTACACCTTC
NA,TRBJ2-2,TRBV7-2,NA,CASSLAGVVTGELFF,TGTGCCAGCAGCTTAGCGGGAGTAGTGACCGGGGAGCTGTTTTTT
TRBD1,TRBJ1-2,TRBV5-6,NA,CASSSSNTGGEGYTF,TGTGCCAGCAGCTCTTCCAATACAGGGGGAGAGGGCTACACCTTC
NA,TRBJ2-5,TRBV11-2,NA,CASSLRGRGETQYF,TGTGCCAGCAGCTTGAGAGGGCGCGGAGAGACCCAGTACTTC
TRBD2,TRBJ2-7,TRBV5-1,NA,CASSFWTSGRASYEQYF,TGCGCCAGCAGCTTTTGGACTAGCGGGAGGGCCTCCTACGAGCAGTACTTC
NA,TRBJ1-2,TRBV29-1,NA,CSVEGLGGRFYGYTF,TGCAGCGTTGAAGGCTTGGGCGGGCGCTTTTATGGCTACACCTTC
TRBD1,TRBJ1-1,TRBV5-1,NA,CASSWDRGTEAFF,TGCGCCAGCAGCTGGGACAGGGGGACTGAAGCTTTCTTT
NA,TRBJ2-7,TRBV29-1,NA,CSVEVEAMAYEQYF,TGCAGCGTTGAGGTCGAGGCCATGGCCTACGAGCAGTACTTC
NA,TRBJ1-2,TRBV9,NA,CASSTPYGYTF,TGTGCCAGCAGTACACCCTATGGCTACACCTTC
TRBD2,TRBJ2-3,TRBV2,NA,CASRLAGGPTDTQYF,TGTGCCAGCCGACTAGCGGGAGGCCCCACAGATACGCAGTATTTT
TRBD1,TRBJ1-2,TRBV29-1,NA,CSVADRGVVYGYTF,TGCAGCGTCGCGGACAGGGGGGTAGTCTATGGCTACACCTTC
TRBD1,TRBJ1-3,TRBV27,few,CASWDRGHSGNTIYF,TGTGCCAGCTGGGACAGGGGGCACTCTGGAAACACCATATATTTT
TRBD1,TRBJ1-5,TRBV6-1,NA,CASSEAPGQWSNQPQHF,TGTGCCAGCAGTGAAGCTCCGGGACAGTGGAGCAATCAGCCCCAGCATTTT
TRBD1,TRBJ2-1,TRBV7-6,NA,CASSLGTGVSVNEQFF,TGTGCCAGCAGCTTAGGGACAGGAGTTAGCGTAAATGAGCAGTTCTTC
TRBD1,TRBJ1-1,TRBV18,NA,CASSPGQGGLNTEAFF,TGTGCCAGCTCACCAGGGCAGGGGGGATTGAACACTGAAGCTTTCTTT
NA,TRBJ1-2,TRBV6-5,NA,CASSYSSTGAYGYTF,TGTGCCAGCAGTTACTCTTCGACAGGTGCCTATGGCTACACCTTC
TRBD1,TRBJ2-1,TRBV5-4,NA,CASGQGGVYNEQFF,TGTGCCAGCGGACAGGGCGGGGTTTACAATGAGCAGTTCTTC
NA,TRBJ1-2,TRBV5-6,few,CASSLEGDYGYTF,TGTGCCAGCAGCTTGGAGGGGGACTATGGCTACACCTTC
TRBD1,TRBJ1-5,TRBV19,NA,CASSMMDRREQPQHF,TGTGCCAGTAGTATGATGGACAGGAGGGAGCAGCCCCAGCATTTT
NA,TRBJ1-5,TRBV2,NA,CASSESGEPQHF,TGTGCCAGCAGTGAATCTGGAGAGCCCCAGCATTTT
NA,TRBJ2-1,TRBV5-4,few,CASSAPASPYNEQFF,TGTGCCAGCAGCGCCCCGGCTAGTCCCTACAATGAGCAGTTCTTC
TRBD1,TRBJ1-1,TRBV15,NA,CATGYNGGGRTEAFF,TGTGCCACCGGTTATAACGGAGGGGGCAGAACTGAAGCTTTCTTT
TRBD1,TRBJ1-2,TRBV6-5,NA,CASSFDIRDRDGYTF,TGTGCCAGCAGTTTCGATATCCGGGACAGAGATGGCTACACCTTC
NA,TRBJ2-2,TRBV27,NA,CASSLNGGELFF,TGTGCCAGCAGTTTAAACGGCGGGGAGCTGTTTTTT
NA,TRBJ2-2,TRBV12-2,few,CASRLDGQNTGELFF,TGTGCAAGTCGCTTAGATGGGCAGAACACCGGGGAGCTGTTTTTT
NA,TRBJ2-2,TRBV9,once,CASSDHAGADFDERNTGELFF,TGTGCCAGCAGCGACCATGCGGGGGCAGACTTCGATGAGAGAAACACCGGGGAGCTGTTTTTT
TRBD1,TRBJ2-7,TRBV10-2,NA,CASSGGEGVEQYF,TGCGCCTCCTCAGGGGGCGAAGGAGTCGAGCAGTACTTC
TRBD2,TRBJ2-1,TRBV4-1,NA,CASAFGLAGANEQFF,TGCGCCAGCGCCTTCGGACTAGCGGGAGCGAATGAGCAGTTCTTC
TRBD1,TRBJ2-7,TRBV4-1,once,CASSRSRGLGEYEQYF,TGCGCCAGCAGCCGCTCCAGGGGGCTGGGTGAATACGAGCAGTACTTC
TRBD2,TRBJ2-3,TRBV6-1,NA,CASSEGTSGYTDTQYF,TGTGCCAGCAGTGAAGGGACTAGCGGGTACACAGATACGCAGTATTTT
NA,TRBJ1-1,TRBV6-1,NA,CASSLTRSTEAFF,TGTGCCAGCAGTCTGACGAGGAGCACTGAAGCTTTCTTT
TRBD1,TRBJ1-2,TRBV5-6,NA,CASSLRGGFGGYTF,TGTGCCAGCAGCTTACGAGGGGGCTTCGGGGGCTACACCTTC
TRBD2,TRBJ2-2,TRBV5-4,NA,CASSLNAGGAGELFF,TGTGCCAGCAGCTTAAATGCGGGAGGGGCCGGGGAGCTGTTTTTT
NA,TRBJ2-1,TRBV7-6,NA,CASSLGPENEQFF,TGTGCCAGCAGCTTAGGCCCTGAGAATGAGCAGTTCTTC
NA,TRBJ1-1,TRBV6-1,NA,CASSGQLEAFF,TGTGCCAGCAGTGGACAGCTTGAAGCTTTCTTT
TRBD1,TRBJ2-5,TRBV5-6,NA,CASSFPGQGAKETQYF,TGTGCCAGCAGCTTCCCGGGACAGGGGGCGAAAGAGACCCAGTACTTC
TRBD2,TRBJ2-3,TRBV14,once,CASTTSGADTQYF,TGTGCCAGCACAACTAGCGGGGCAGATACGCAGTATTTT
TRBD2,TRBJ2-2,TRBV6-5,NA,CATRGGVHTGELFF,TGTGCCACACGGGGGGGAGTCCACACCGGGGAGCTGTTTTTT
NA,TRBJ1-5,TRBV2,NA,CASSDRVADSNQPQHF,TGTGCCAGCAGTGACAGGGTGGCCGATAGCAATCAGCCCCAGCATTTT
NA,TRBJ2-1,TRBV6-5,NA,CASSSPGNNEQFF,TGTGCCAGCAGTTCACCGGGAAACAATGAGCAGTTCTTC
NA,TRBJ1-2,TRBV15,NA,CATSRDGGNGGYTF,TGTGCCACCAGCAGAGATGGAGGGAACGGAGGCTACACCTTC
NA,TRBJ1-2,TRBV27,NA,CASSDTGLNGYTF,TGTGCCAGCAGTGATACCGGACTTAATGGCTACACCTTC
NA,TRBJ2-4,TRBV10-3,NA,CAISTGDKNIQYF,TGTGCCATCAGTACAGGAGACAAAAACATTCAGTACTTC
NA,TRBJ2-5,TRBV28,NA,CASSSGRKTQYF,TGTGCCAGCAGTTCAGGGCGGAAGACCCAGTACTTC
TRBD1,TRBJ2-1,TRBV6-5,NA,CASTRDRAYNEQFF,TGTGCCAGCACCCGAGACAGGGCCTACAATGAGCAGTTCTTC
TRBD1,TRBJ1-2,TRBV4-2,few,CASSPGTARDYGYTF,TGTGCCAGCAGCCCTGGGACAGCGAGGGACTATGGCTACACCTTC
TRBD1,TRBJ2-5,TRBV27,NA,CASRLQGAQETQYF,TGTGCCAGCAGGCTACAGGGGGCCCAAGAGACCCAGTACTTC
TRBD1,TRBJ2-3,TRBV28,once,CASNPGQGPDTQYF,TGTGCCAGCAACCCGGGACAGGGACCAGATACGCAGTATTTT